A single sample gave rise to the 4 T cell receptor beta chains below, sequenced in a study of CD8 T cells in ankylosing spondylitis. Each CDR3 protein is one row after TCRdb ran MiXCR on the 5' RACE reads. The sample consists of roughly 130,000 distinct CDR3 sequences, roughly an eighth of them appearing once. The material sequenced was blood, either unsorted or a sorted T cell fraction (not recorded which). The receptors were gathered from a female donor with ankylosing spondylitis or in good health (not recorded which).

The CDR3 spells CASRGLASTYEQYF. In DNA form, the CDR3 reads TGTGCCAGCAGGGGACTAGCGTCGACCTACGAGCAGTACTTC. The chain recombines TRBV11-2 with TRBJ2-7; 10 bases are a match to TRBD2. Trimming at V came to 6 bases and at J to 2 bases, leaving 4 bases not matched to a gene. Per germline, CDR1 SGHAT and CDR2 FQNNGV. This CDR3 has 14 residues. Drawing the rest from reference TRBV11-2 and TRBJ2-7, the complete variable domain is EAGVAQSPRYKIIEKRQSVAFWCNPISGHATLYWYQQILGQGPKLLIQFQNNGVVDDSQLPKDRFSAERLKGVDSTLKIQPAKLEDSAVYLCASRGLASTYEQYFGPGTRLTVT.

This clonotype was counted ten times or more. The chain has TRBV20-1 and TRBJ2-7; 12 bases line up with TRBD2. The CDR3 covers 12 residues. Germline assignment: CDR1 DFQATT and CDR2 SNEGSKA (reference sequence). With V trimmed by 7 bases and J by 2 bases, 0 bases remained unmatched. CDR3 amino acids: CSGLAGAYEQYF. For the CDR3, the DNA is TGCAGTGGACTAGCGGGAGCCTACGAGCAGTACTTC.

This clonotype has ten or more counts. The chain joins TRBV6-1 to TRBJ2-7; D uncertain. The germline gives CDR1 MNHNS, CDR2 SASEGT. V was clipped by 2 bases and J by 3 bases, with 20 bases between them. The CDR3 is 17 amino acids. The CDR3, as DNA: TGTGCCAGCAGTGAATCTCCTACTGGACGGAGAATCTACGAGCAGTACTTC. This codes for CASSESPTGRRIYEQYF.

This clonotype was seen a few times. The chain carries TRBV7-2 and TRBJ2-1, with D maybe TRBD2 (5 bases). The CDR3 loop spans 14 amino acids. Germline CDR1 SGHTA, CDR2 FQGNSA. V dropped 3 bases and J dropped 4 bases, with 10 bases sitting between them. CDR3 sequence reads: CASSLTLEYNEQFF. CDR3 nucleotides: TGTGCCAGCAGCTTGACACTAGAGTACAATGAGCAGTTCTTC. Full variable domain (rest looked up from reference TRBV7-2 and TRBJ2-1): GAGVSQSPSNKVTEKGKDVELRCDPISGHTALYWYRQSLGQGLEFLIYFQGNSAPDKSGLPSDRFSAERTGGSVSTLTIQRTQQEDSAVYLCASSLTLEYNEQFFGPGTRLTVL.